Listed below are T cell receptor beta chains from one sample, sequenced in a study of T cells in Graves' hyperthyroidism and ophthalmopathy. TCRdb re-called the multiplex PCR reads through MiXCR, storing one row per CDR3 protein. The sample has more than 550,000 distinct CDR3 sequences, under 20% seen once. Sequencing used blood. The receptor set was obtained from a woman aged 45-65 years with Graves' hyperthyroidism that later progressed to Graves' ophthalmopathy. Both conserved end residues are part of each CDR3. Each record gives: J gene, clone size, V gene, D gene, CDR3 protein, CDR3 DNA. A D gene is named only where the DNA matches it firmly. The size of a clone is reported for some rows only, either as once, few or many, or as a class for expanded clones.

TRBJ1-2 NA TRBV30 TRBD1 CAWSGIRQGARGYTF TGTGCCTGGAGTGGTATAAGACAGGGGGCCCGGGGCTACACCTTC
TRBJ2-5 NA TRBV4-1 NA CASSQVGPYRGYKGEPQYF TGCGCCAGCAGCCAAGTGGGGCCTTACCGGGGTTATAAGGGAGAGCCGCAGTACTTC
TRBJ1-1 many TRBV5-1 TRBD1 CASSLSGTGDAAFF TGCGCCAGCAGCCTCTCCGGGACAGGGGATGCAGCTTTCTTT
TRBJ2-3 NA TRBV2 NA CASTGAYMGGADTQYF TGTGCCAGCACGGGGGCTTACATGGGGGGGGCAGATACGCAGTATTTT
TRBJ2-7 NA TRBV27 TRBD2 CAGKPSGVYEQYF TGTGCCGGCAAGCCCAGCGGGGTTTACGAGCAGTACTTC
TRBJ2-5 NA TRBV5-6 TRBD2 CASSLDPRLAGEPPNGETQYF TGTGCCAGCAGCTTGGACCCTAGACTAGCGGGGGAGCCCCCAAATGGAGAGACCCAGTACTTC
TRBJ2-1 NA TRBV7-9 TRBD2 CVSSLVSSGGLDEQFF TGTGTCAGCAGCTTAGTGAGTAGCGGGGGGCTCGATGAGCAGTTCTTC
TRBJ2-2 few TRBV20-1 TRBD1 CSASPGQGSTGELFF TGCAGTGCGAGCCCGGGACAGGGATCGACCGGGGAGCTGTTTTTT
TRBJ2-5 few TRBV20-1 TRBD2 CSASLAGSGETQYF TGCAGTGCTAGTCTAGCGGGGTCTGGCGAGACCCAGTACTTC
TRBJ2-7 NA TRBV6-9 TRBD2 CASSYREGGYEQYF TGTGCCAGCAGTTACCGGGAGGGCGGATACGAGCAGTACTTC
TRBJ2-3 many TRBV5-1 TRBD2 CASSTSGGLSDTQYF TGCGCCAGCAGCACTAGCGGGGGGCTTTCAGATACGCAGTATTTT
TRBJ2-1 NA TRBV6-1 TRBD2 CASRGAGGFYNEQFF TGTGCCAGCAGGGGGGCGGGGGGGTTCTACAATGAGCAGTTCTTC
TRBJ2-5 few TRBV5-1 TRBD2 CASTPGQGGETQYF TGCGCCAGCACTCCGGGCCAGGGAGGGGAGACCCAGTACTTC
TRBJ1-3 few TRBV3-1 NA CASSQSGSAIYF TGTGCCAGCAGCCAATCTGGCTCTGCCATATATTTT
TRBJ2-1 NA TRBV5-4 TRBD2 CASSTGLANEQFF TGTGCCAGCAGCACGGGACTAGCAAATGAGCAGTTCTTC
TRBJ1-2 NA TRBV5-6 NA CASRLEMDYGYTF TGTGCCAGCAGATTGGAAATGGACTATGGCTACACCTTC
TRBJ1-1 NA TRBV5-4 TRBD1 CASSLEETGVTRAFF TGTGCCAGCAGCTTGGAGGAGACAGGGGTAACGCGAGCTTTCTTT
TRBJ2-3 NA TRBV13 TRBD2 CASSSGTSGDSSTDTQYF TGTGCCAGCAGCTCCGGGACTAGCGGAGATTCTAGCACAGATACGCAGTATTTT
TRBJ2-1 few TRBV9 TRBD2 CASSLIVRGSSYNEQFF TGTGCCAGCAGTCTTATTGTGCGGGGGAGCTCCTACAATGAGCAGTTCTTC
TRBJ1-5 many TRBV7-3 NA CASSLWGQPQHF TGTGCCAGCAGCTTATGGGGCCAGCCCCAGCATTTT
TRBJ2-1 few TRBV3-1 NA CASSQTRGYNEQFF TGTGCCAGCAGCCAAACCAGGGGCTACAATGAGCAGTTCTTC
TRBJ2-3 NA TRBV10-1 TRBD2 CASRGGDLSNQPQYF TGCGCCAGCAGGGGGGGGGACCTTAGCAATCAGCCCCAGTATTTT
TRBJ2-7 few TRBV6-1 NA CASSARPITYEQYF TGTGCCAGCAGTGCAAGACCGATTACCTACGAGCAGTACTTC
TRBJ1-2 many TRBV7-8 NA CASSLGPTVGTYGYTF TGTGCCAGCAGCCTGGGACCTACGGTGGGGACCTATGGCTACACCTTC
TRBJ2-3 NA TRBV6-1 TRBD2 CASSEVSGEADTQYF TGTGCCAGCAGTGAAGTTAGCGGGGAGGCAGATACGCAGTATTTT
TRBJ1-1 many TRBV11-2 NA CASSLDNGSEAFF TGTGCCAGCAGCTTAGATAATGGGTCTGAAGCTTTCTTT
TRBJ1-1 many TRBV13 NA CASSSVGVTEAFF TGTGCCAGCAGCTCTGTAGGGGTCACTGAAGCTTTCTTT
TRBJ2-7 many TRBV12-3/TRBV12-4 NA CASSLLGNEQYF TGTGCCAGCAGTTTGTTGGGGAACGAGCAGTACTTC
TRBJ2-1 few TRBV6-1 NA CASSEIGSGFVFF TGTGCCAGCAGTGAAATCGGGTCAGGTTTCGTCTTCTTC
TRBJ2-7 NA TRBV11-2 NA CASSLESGPSYEQYF TGTGCCAGCAGCTTAGAAAGCGGACCCTCCTACGAGCAGTACTTC
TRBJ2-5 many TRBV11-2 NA CASRTPRPGISETQYF TGTGCCAGCAGAACCCCCCGTCCCGGGATCAGTGAGACCCAGTACTTC
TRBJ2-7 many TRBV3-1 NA CASSQVVGYEQYF TGTGCCAGCAGCCAAGTGGTCGGCTACGAGCAGTACTTC
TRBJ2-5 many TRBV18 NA CASSPEGGGETQYF TGTGCCAGCTCACCAGAGGGAGGTGGAGAGACCCAGTACTTC
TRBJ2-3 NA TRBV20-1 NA CSAGGGSTDTQYF TGCAGTGCAGGGGGGGGGAGCACAGATACGCAGTATTTT